The 31 T cell receptor beta chains presented below share a single source sample, sequenced in a study of T cell responses to AZD1222 COVID-19 vaccine (dated by TCRdb to the early 2020s). Preparation of the library involved the immunoSEQ multiplex PCR assay. Here the immuneACCESS table is served through TCRdb, limited to in-frame sequences with V and J called. Missing clones are a known gap in these copies; in checked studies unresolved V genes cover under half, and the rest lacks a known reason. This sample lists more than 75,000 clones; about 90% were detected once. The ten largest account for about 25% of the sample. The time point label, as the study defines it: baseline before first vaccination. The sequences come from peripheral blood, collected on day 0 of AZD1222 vaccination. The source of these receptors is an adult in good health.

The gene calls are TRBV7-2 and TRBJ2-3; TRBD2 matches at 8 bases. V trimming: 0 bases; J trimming: 8 bases; junction bases outside the gene matches: 10. The CDR3 covers 16 residues. Germline V gene data show CDR1 as SGHTA and CDR2 as FQGNSA. The CDR3 region has the DNA TGTGCCAGCAGCTTAGCTACGGGAGGGACTCCCGGTACGCAGTATTTT. Protein product: CASSLATGGTPGTQYF.

V and J are TRBV27 and TRBJ1-6; D call uncertain. V lost 6 bases to trimming and J lost 7 bases, with 10 bases between them. This CDR3 is 13 amino acids long. Germline CDR1 reads MNHEY; CDR2 reads SMNVEV (reference sequence). The CDR3 sequence: CASRLTGNSPLHF. As DNA, the CDR3 is TGTGCCAGCAGGCTAACGGGAAATTCACCCCTCCACTTT.

This chain connects TRBV24-1 to TRBJ2-5; TRBD1 matches 9 bases. The germline gives CDR1 KGHDR, CDR2 SFDVKD. V lost 4 bases to trimming and J lost 3 bases; unmatched junction nucleotides: 8. There are 16 residues in the CDR3. The CDR3 reads CATSESPGQGEETQYF. The CDR3 DNA follows: TGTGCCACCAGTGAGTCCCCGGGACAGGGAGAAGAGACCCAGTACTTC.

The chain recombines TRBV6-2 or TRBV6-3 with TRBJ2-5; 7 bases align to TRBD2. From germline, CDR1 is MNHEY and CDR2 SVGEGT. This CDR3 contains 14 residues. The junction had 11 bases not matched to a gene; V was cut back by 6 bases and J by 7 bases. The CDR3, as DNA: TGTGCCAGCAGCCAAACTAGCGCGGAGGGGACCCAGTACTTC. Its translation is CASSQTSAEGTQYF.

The chain uses TRBV9 and TRBJ2-1, with 13 bases identical to TRBD2. There are 17 residues in the CDR3. Per germline, CDR1 SGDLS and CDR2 YYNGEE. Losses at the gene ends were 3 bases for V and 4 bases for J; bases not matched to a gene: 7. The CDR3 loop reads CASSEGPGLAGYNEQFF. The CDR3 coding sequence is TGTGCCAGCAGCGAGGGGCCGGGACTAGCGGGATACAATGAGCAGTTCTTC.

This clone was seen only once. The chain is built from TRBV27 and TRBJ2-3; D uncertain. The germline V and J ends were trimmed by 2 bases and 1 base, with 16 bases remaining between them. The CDR3 consists of 17 residues. Germline lookup yields CDR1 MNHEY and CDR2 SMNVEV (reference sequence). The CDR3 DNA sequence: TGTGCCAGCAGTTTAGGGGTCGGCGCGGCTGGCACAGATACGCAGTATTTT. Translated, it gives CASSLGVGAAGTDTQYF.

This clone was seen a single time. The J gene is TRBJ2-7, the V gene TRBV5-1, with D perhaps matching TRBD1 (5 bases). The CDR3 is 15 residues long. The V gene's germline CDR1 is SGHRS and CDR2 YFSETQ. Trimming left V 0 bases short and J 2 bases short, with 12 bases between. CDR3 loop: CASSLEGFQAYEQYF. The CDR3 bases are TGCGCCAGCAGCTTGGAGGGGTTTCAGGCCTACGAGCAGTACTTC.

This chain uses TRBV7-9 with TRBJ2-5; D unclear. Germline values: CDR1 SEHNR, CDR2 FQNEAQ (reference sequence). The CDR3 is 13 amino acids. V gave up 1 base and J gave up 1 base, with 4 bases separating them. CDR3 coding DNA: TGTGCCAGCAGCTTAGTCACCCAAGAGACCCAGTACTTC. Its translation: CASSLVTQETQYF.

The chain has TRBV5-1 and TRBJ2-7, with 9 nucleotides matching TRBD1. This CDR3 has 15 residues. CDR1 and CDR2 (germline): SGHRS, YFSETQ. V lost 0 bases to trimming and J lost 2 bases; unmatched junction nucleotides: 3. The CDR3 spells CASSLEQGATYEQYF. The CDR3 nucleotides read TGCGCCAGCAGCTTGGAACAGGGGGCCACCTACGAGCAGTACTTC.

The V and J genes are TRBV7-9 and TRBJ2-7, with D possibly being TRBD1 (6 bases). The ends were cut back, 1 base at V and 3 bases at J, with 7 bases in the middle. There are 13 residues in the CDR3. Germline V gene data show CDR1 as SEHNR and CDR2 as FQNEAQ (reference sequence). CDR3 coding DNA: TGTGCCAGCAGCTTAGGCAGGGGCTACGAGCAGTACTTC. Translating it yields CASSLGRGYEQYF.

The V call is TRBV5-4, the J call TRBJ2-6; 8 bases line up with TRBD1. CDR1 is SGHNT and CDR2 is YYREEE in the germline V gene (reference sequence). V shed 4 bases and J 2 bases; nucleotides not matched to a gene: 8. This CDR3 spans 17 amino acids. For the CDR3, the DNA is TGTGCCAGCAGCCTAAAAACAGGGGGAGCTGGGGCCAACGTCCTGACTTTC. Protein: CASSLKTGGAGANVLTF.

This clone was seen just once. This rearrangement joins TRBV27 to TRBJ2-3; D is undetermined. The CDR3 loop spans 14 amino acids. In germline, CDR1 is MNHEY, CDR2 SMNVEV (reference sequence). The V and J ends lost 8 bases and 1 base respectively, with 13 bases between them. In nucleotides, the CDR3 is TGTGCCAGCTCCCCCGGTGCGGGCACAGATACGCAGTATTTT. It specifies CASSPGAGTDTQYF.

The gene calls are TRBV10-3 and TRBJ1-2, with 7 bases lining up with TRBD1. The germline V gene encodes CDR1 ENHRY and CDR2 SYGVKD. The CDR3 runs to 13 residues. J lost 5 bases, V lost 7 bases, and 7 bases had no gene match. This CDR3 reads CAITEDRDYGYTF. CDR3 bases: TGTGCCATCACCGAAGACAGGGATTATGGCTACACCTTC.

The chain uses TRBV24-1 and TRBJ2-5; D is perhaps TRBD1 (7 bases). Trimming took off 8 bases at V and 5 bases at J, with 17 bases between the two ends. CDR1 and CDR2 (germline): KGHDR, SFDVKD. The CDR3 is 14 residues long. The CDR3 nucleotides are TGTGCCACCAAGGGGGCGGGATCTATGGAGACCCAGTACTTC. Translated: CATKGAGSMETQYF.

This sequence joins TRBV9 and TRBJ1-1; no clear D gene. Germline CDR1 and CDR2: SGDLS and YYNGEE. Trimming cost V 0 bases and J 5 bases, with 11 bases left between them. CDR3 length: 14 amino acids. The DNA for the CDR3 is TGTGCCAGCAGCGTAGCCCTGAAAATGACTGAAGCTTTCTTT. Translated, it gives CASSVALKMTEAFF.

The V and J genes are TRBV6-1 and TRBJ2-4, with D uncertain. The V end lost 2 bases, the J end lost 4 bases, and 21 bases lay between the germline ends. In germline, CDR1 is MNHNS, CDR2 SASEGT. This CDR3 contains 18 residues. CDR3 region: CASSERWKGTTQKNIQYF. CDR3 bases: TGTGCCAGCAGTGAACGGTGGAAGGGCACTACTCAAAAAAACATTCAGTACTTC.

The chain is built from TRBV3-1 (or the pseudogene TRBV3-2) and TRBJ2-7, with 12 bases lining up with TRBD1. From germline, CDR1 is LGHDT and CDR2 YNNKEL (reference sequence). V was pared by 0 bases and J by 5 bases, with 5 bases of the junction left unmatched. The CDR3 covers 16 residues. CDR3 DNA sequence: TGTGCCAGCAGCCAAGATCCGGGACAGGGGGCCCACGAGCAGTACTTC. Protein product: CASSQDPGQGAHEQYF.

The genes are TRBV15 and TRBJ1-4, with TRBD1 identical over 8 bases. With 0 bases clipped from V and 4 bases from J, the junction kept 4 bases outside the gene matches. CDR1 is LNHNV, CDR2 YYDKDF, per germline (reference sequence). This CDR3 is 16 amino acids long. The CDR3 DNA reads as TGTGCCACCAGCAGAGACAGGGGGCTGATTAATGAAAAACTGTTTTTT. This translates into CATSRDRGLINEKLFF. The whole variable domain, remainder taken from reference TRBV15 and TRBJ1-4, is DAMVIQNPRYQVTQFGKPVTLSCSQTLNHNVMYWYQQKSSQAPKLLFHYYDKDFNNEADTPDNFQSRRPNTSFCFLDIRSPGLGDTAMYLCATSRDRGLINEKLFFGSGTQLSVL.

The rearrangement joins TRBV28 to TRBJ2-7; 9 nucleotides agree with TRBD2. V was pared by 4 bases and J by 5 bases, with 6 bases of the junction left unmatched. The length of the CDR3 is 14 residues. Germline CDR1 MDHEN, CDR2 SYDVKM. CDR3 region: CASSSAGGSDEQYF. As DNA, the CDR3 is TGTGCCAGCAGTTCAGCGGGAGGTAGCGACGAGCAGTACTTC.

The CDR3: CASSPDTGTGANVLTF. Here the CDR3 DNA reads TGTGCCAGCAGCCCTGATACAGGAACTGGGGCCAACGTCCTGACTTTC. V usage is TRBV7-3 and J usage is TRBJ2-6, with D possibly matching TRBD1 (5 bases). This CDR3 region has 16 residues. Germline V lookup: CDR1 SGHTA, CDR2 FQGTGA. V was trimmed by 5 bases and J by 2 bases, leaving 13 bases between them. Using reference TRBV7-3 and TRBJ2-6 for the parts outside the CDR3, the full variable domain is GAGVSQTPSNKVTEKGKYVELRCDPISGHTALYWYRQSLGQGPEFLIYFQGTGAADDSGLPNDRFFAVRPEGSVSTLKIQRTERGDSAVYLCASSPDTGTGANVLTFGAGSRLTVL.

This clone is a singleton in its sample. The chain links TRBV7-3 to TRBJ2-5; TRBD2 might be the D (6 bases). Germline values: CDR1 SGHTA, CDR2 FQGTGA. V dropped 5 bases and J dropped 5 bases, with 12 bases sitting between them. The CDR3 spans 13 residues. CDR3 bases: TGTGCCAGCAGCCCACAGCGGGCGGAGACCCAGTACTTC. This codes for CASSPQRAETQYF.

This clone showed up just once. CDR3 DNA sequence: TGTGCCAGCAGCGTGGGACTAGCGGAGCACGAGCAGTACTTC. Translated: CASSVGLAEHEQYF. V is TRBV5-4 and J is TRBJ2-7, with 11 bases identical to TRBD2. CDR3 length: 14 amino acids. Germline V gene data show CDR1 as SGHNT and CDR2 as YYREEE (reference sequence). V lost 4 bases and J lost 5; bases outside the gene matches: 5.

The chain links TRBV19 to TRBJ2-7; D is undetermined. The germline V gene has CDR1 LNHDA and CDR2 SQIVND (reference sequence). V lost 5 bases to trimming and J lost 3 bases, with 8 bases between them. The CDR3 covers 12 residues. CDR3 sequence: CASSGQYYEQYF. As DNA, the CDR3 is TGTGCCAGTAGTGGGCAGTACTACGAGCAGTACTTC.

This chain joins TRBV5-1 and TRBJ2-1; 8 nucleotides line up with TRBD2. Germline V CDR1 and CDR2: SGHRS, YFSETQ. Unmatched junction bases numbered 9, after V lost 2 bases and J lost 8 bases. This CDR3 has 15 residues. CDR3 amino acids: CASSFLAGRVDEQFF. The CDR3 DNA reads as TGCGCCAGCAGCTTCTTAGCGGGAAGGGTCGATGAGCAGTTCTTC.

The chain employs TRBV28 and TRBJ2-7, with 8 bases matching TRBD1. Germline loops: CDR1 MDHEN, CDR2 SYDVKM. The CDR3 is 14 residues long. With 3 bases clipped from V and 4 bases from J, the junction kept 5 bases outside the gene matches. CDR3 protein: CASSFPGQVYEQYF. CDR3 bases: TGTGCCAGCAGTTTCCCGGGACAGGTATACGAGCAGTACTTC. The complete variable domain, with remaining parts taken from reference TRBV28 and TRBJ2-7, reads DVKVTQSSRYLVKRTGEKVFLECVQDMDHENMFWYRQDPGLGLRLIYFSYDVKMKEKGDIPEGYSVSREKKERFSLILESASTNQTSMYLCASSFPGQVYEQYFGPGTRLTVT.

V usage is TRBV28 and J usage is TRBJ2-7; 9 nucleotides match TRBD1. In germline, CDR1 is MDHEN, CDR2 SYDVKM. This CDR3 is built from 13 residues. The trim removed 5 bases at V and 6 bases at J, leaving 5 bases unmatched. The CDR3 DNA reads as TGTGCCAGCAGTGTACAGGGGGCGGGCGAGCAGTACTTC. It specifies CASSVQGAGEQYF.

The gene calls are TRBV30 and TRBJ1-1; TRBD1 might be the D (6 bases). Germline CDR1 is GTSNPN and CDR2 is SVGIG (reference sequence). CDR3 length: 13 residues. V lost 2 bases and J 1 base, leaving 8 bases between the germline ends. Written as DNA, the CDR3 is TGTGCCTGGAGTCCGGGACAGAACACTGAAGCTTTCTTT. Protein sequence: CAWSPGQNTEAFF.

This rearrangement joins TRBV6-1 to TRBJ2-3, with 12 bases matching TRBD2. The CDR3 length is 18 residues. Germline trimming cut 2 bases from V and 5 bases from J; bases unmatched to any gene: 11. Germline values: CDR1 MNHNS, CDR2 SASEGT. The DNA for the CDR3 is TGTGCCAGCAGTGAATCCCTGGGGTCTAGCGGGGGGGGAGATACGCAGTATTTT. Residues: CASSESLGSSGGGDTQYF.

The chain combines TRBV9 with TRBJ2-7; the D is unclear. The CDR3 sequence is 14 residues long. V was pared by 2 bases and J by 3 bases, with 12 bases between. The germline V gene has CDR1 SGDLS and CDR2 YYNGEE. The CDR3 loop is CASSVVGIGYEQYF. In DNA form, the CDR3 reads TGTGCCAGCAGCGTGGTAGGGATTGGCTACGAGCAGTACTTC.

The chain joins TRBV2 to TRBJ1-2; possible D gene TRBD1, 6 bases. Trimming shortened V by 4 bases and J by 2 bases, and 14 bases separated the two germline ends. Germline V CDR1 and CDR2: SNHLY, FYNNEI. This CDR3 has 15 residues. The CDR3 protein is CASSAEPGQNYGYTF. The CDR3 DNA sequence: TGTGCCAGCAGTGCGGAACCGGGACAAAACTATGGCTACACCTTC.

This clone appeared once. The chain has TRBV11-1 and TRBJ2-5; possible D gene TRBD2, 5 bases. CDR3 length equals 15 residues. Germline V gives CDR1 SGHAT, CDR2 FQDESV (reference sequence). V dropped 5 bases and J dropped 7 bases, with 20 bases sitting between them. CDR3 sequence reads: CASSQTKETTRTQYF. The CDR3 bases are TGTGCCAGCAGCCAGACCAAGGAGACTACGAGGACCCAGTACTTC. Drawing the rest from reference TRBV11-1 and TRBJ2-5, the complete variable domain is EAEVAQSPRYKITEKSQAVAFWCDPISGHATLYWYRQILGQGPELLVQFQDESVVDDSQLPKDRFSAERLKGVDSTLKIQPAELGDSAMYLCASSQTKETTRTQYFGPGTRLLVL.